This TCR beta chain appears in the sequencing data of a study of T cells expressing NK-cell markers. At the level of the study: The study sequenced eight donors, seven HCMV-seropositive and one seronegative.

Beta-chain TCR cDNA was generated via 5'RACE template switching with UMIs. TCRdb reprocessed the 5' RACE reads; each CDR3 protein has one entry and no DNA is given. The table for this sample gives roughly 390,000 distinct CDR3 sequences. With regard to this clonotype: Its specificity is unknown.

Regarding the study as a whole: Topping the CD3+CD56-NKG2C+ fraction as well were these clonotypes, in a handful of donors. HCMV specificity of the expanded NKG2C+ T cell clones was not established.

Specimen: blood T cells: a sorted CD56 or NKG2C T cell subset, CD4+ or CD8+ T cells, or bulk PBMC T cells (not recorded which). This receptor was taken from a man between 18 and 69 years old in good health.

The CDR3 spells CASSLRAMTYNEQFF. This chain connects TRBV7-8 to TRBJ2-1; without DNA, the TCRdb call of TRBD1 cannot be checked. The germline V gene encodes CDR1 SGHVS and CDR2 FQNEAQ. The CDR3 is 15 amino acids.